This T cell receptor beta chain was captured in a study of shared clonotypes between healthy human individuals. Only one count was recorded for this clone. PCR replicates performed on unsorted PBMC used approximately 300 ng DNA, approximately 33,000 T cell genomes. Produced via immunoSEQ multiplex PCR; TCRdb's table is partial and in-frame only. This table holds fewer than 700,000 clones, around 81% found once. Trimming took 6 bases from V and 3 from J, leaving 21 bases between them. Germline V gene lookup returns CDR1 SGHVS and CDR2 FQNEAQ. The CDR3 contains 17 residues. This chain connects TRBV7-8 to TRBJ1-5, with a tentative D call TRBD1 (5 bases). What was sequenced was PBMCs. This receptor was obtained from a woman in her thirties or forties in good health. Some clones in this sample may be carry-over from other donors' samples. DNA for the CDR3: TGTGCCAGCAGTGCTTACCCGACTGGGGGGAACAATCAGCCCCAGCATTTT. This gives the protein CASSAYPTGGNNQPQHF.